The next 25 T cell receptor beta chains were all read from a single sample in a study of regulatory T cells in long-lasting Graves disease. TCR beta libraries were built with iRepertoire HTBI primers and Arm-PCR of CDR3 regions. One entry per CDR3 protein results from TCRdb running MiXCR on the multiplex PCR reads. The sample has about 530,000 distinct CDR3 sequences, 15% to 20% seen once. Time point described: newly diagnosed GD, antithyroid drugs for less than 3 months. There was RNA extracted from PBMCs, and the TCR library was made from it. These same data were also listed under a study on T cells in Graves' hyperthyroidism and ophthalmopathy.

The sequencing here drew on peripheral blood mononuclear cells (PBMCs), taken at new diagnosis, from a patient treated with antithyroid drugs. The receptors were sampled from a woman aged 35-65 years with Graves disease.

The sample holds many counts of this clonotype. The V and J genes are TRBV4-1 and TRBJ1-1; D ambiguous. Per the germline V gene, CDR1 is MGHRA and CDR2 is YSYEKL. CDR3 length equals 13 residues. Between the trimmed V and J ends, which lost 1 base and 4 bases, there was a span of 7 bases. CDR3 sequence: CASSQVVLTEAFF. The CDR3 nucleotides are TGCGCCAGCAGCCAAGTTGTCCTCACTGAAGCTTTCTTT.

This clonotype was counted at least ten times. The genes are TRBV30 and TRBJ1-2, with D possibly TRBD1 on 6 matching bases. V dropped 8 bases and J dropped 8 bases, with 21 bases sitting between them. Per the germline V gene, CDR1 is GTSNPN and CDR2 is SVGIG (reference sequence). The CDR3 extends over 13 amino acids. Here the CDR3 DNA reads TGTGCCGGCCGGGGACAACCCGGGCAGGGCTACACCTTC. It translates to CAGRGQPGQGYTF.

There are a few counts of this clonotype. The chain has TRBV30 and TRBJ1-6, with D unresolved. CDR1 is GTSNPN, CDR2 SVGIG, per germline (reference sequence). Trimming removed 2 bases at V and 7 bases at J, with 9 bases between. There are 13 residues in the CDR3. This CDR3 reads CAWSWAPNSPLHF. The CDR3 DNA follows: TGTGCCTGGAGTTGGGCCCCAAATTCACCCCTCCACTTT. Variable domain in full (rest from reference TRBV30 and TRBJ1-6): SQTIHQWPATLVQPVGSPLSLECTVEGTSNPNLYWYRQAAGRGLQLLFYSVGIGQISSEVPQNLSASRPQDRQFILSSKKLLLSDSGFYLCAWSWAPNSPLHFGNGTRLTVT.

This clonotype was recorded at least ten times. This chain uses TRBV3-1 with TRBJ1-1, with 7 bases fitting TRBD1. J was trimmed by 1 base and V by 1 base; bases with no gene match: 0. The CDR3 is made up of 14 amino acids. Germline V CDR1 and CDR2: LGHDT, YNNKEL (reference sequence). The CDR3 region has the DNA TGTGCCAGCAGCCAAGGGACAGGGAACACTGAAGCTTTCTTT. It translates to CASSQGTGNTEAFF.

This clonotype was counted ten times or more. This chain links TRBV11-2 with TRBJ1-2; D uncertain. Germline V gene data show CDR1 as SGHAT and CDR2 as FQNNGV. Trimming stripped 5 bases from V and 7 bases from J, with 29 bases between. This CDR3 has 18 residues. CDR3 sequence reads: CASSPVISIGPPIGGYTF. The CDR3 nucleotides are TGTGCCAGCAGCCCCGTCATCTCTATAGGCCCACCCATCGGTGGCTACACCTTC.

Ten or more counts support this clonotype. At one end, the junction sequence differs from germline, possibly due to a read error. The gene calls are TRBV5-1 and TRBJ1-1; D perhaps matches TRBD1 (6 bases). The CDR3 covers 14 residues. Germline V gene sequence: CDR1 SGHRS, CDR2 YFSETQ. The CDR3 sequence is CASSSTRDTLGAFF. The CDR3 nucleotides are TGTGCCAGCAGCTCAACGCGGGACACCCTGGGAGCTTTCTTT.

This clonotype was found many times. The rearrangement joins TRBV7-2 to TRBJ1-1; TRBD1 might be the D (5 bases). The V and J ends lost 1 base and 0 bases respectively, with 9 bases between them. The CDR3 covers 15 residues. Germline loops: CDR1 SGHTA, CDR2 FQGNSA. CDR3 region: CASSLVTAMNTEAFF. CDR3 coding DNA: TGTGCCAGCAGCTTAGTGACAGCCATGAACACTGAAGCTTTCTTT.

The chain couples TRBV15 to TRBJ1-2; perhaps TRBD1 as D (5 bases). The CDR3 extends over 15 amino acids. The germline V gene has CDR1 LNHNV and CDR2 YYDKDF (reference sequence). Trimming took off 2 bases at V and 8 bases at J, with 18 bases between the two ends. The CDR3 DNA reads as TGTGCCACCAGCAGAAGCCGGGCCCCACGGGACGGCTACACCTTC. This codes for CATSRSRAPRDGYTF.

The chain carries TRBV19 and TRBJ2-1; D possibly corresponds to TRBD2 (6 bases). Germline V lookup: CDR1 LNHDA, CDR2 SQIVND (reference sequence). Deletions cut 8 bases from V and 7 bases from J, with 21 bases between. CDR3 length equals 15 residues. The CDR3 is CASSLWAGKGNEQFF. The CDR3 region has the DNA TGTGCCAGTTCCCTCTGGGCGGGGAAGGGGAATGAGCAGTTCTTC.

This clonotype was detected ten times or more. CDR3 loop: CASTSGGYYEQFF. DNA for the CDR3: TGTGCCAGCACTAGCGGGGGGTACTATGAGCAGTTCTTC. This chain uses TRBV7-3 with TRBJ2-1, with 11 bases aligning to TRBD2. The CDR3 loop spans 13 amino acids. The ends lost 7 bases at V and 8 bases at J; junction bases unmatched: 4. Germline V gene lookup returns CDR1 SGHTA and CDR2 FQGTGA.

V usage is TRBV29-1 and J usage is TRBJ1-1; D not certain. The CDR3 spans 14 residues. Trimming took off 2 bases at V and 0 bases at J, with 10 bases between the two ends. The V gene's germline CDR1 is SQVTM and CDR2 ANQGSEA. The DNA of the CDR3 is TGCAGCGTTGAAAAAATTCTAATGAACACTGAAGCTTTCTTT. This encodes CSVEKILMNTEAFF.

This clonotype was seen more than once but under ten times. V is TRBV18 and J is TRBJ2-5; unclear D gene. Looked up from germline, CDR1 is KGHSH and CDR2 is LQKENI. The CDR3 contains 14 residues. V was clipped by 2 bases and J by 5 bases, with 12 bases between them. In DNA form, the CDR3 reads TGTGCCAGCTCACCAGTAGCAGTTCCCGAGACCCAGTACTTC. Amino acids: CASSPVAVPETQYF.

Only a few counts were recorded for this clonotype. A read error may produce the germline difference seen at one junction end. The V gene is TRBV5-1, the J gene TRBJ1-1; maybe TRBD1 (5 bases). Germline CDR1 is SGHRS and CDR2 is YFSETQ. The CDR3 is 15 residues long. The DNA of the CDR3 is TGTGCCAGCAGCTCCCGCGGACACTACTTCAAGGGAGCTTTCTTT. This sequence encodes CASSSRGHYFKGAFF. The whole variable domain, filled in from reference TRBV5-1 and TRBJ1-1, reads KAGVTQTPRYLIKTRGQQVTLSCSPISGHRSVSWYQQTPGQGLQFLFEYFSETQRNKGNFPGRFSGRQFSNSRSEMNVSTLELGDSALYLCASSSRGHYFKGAFFGQGTRLTVV.

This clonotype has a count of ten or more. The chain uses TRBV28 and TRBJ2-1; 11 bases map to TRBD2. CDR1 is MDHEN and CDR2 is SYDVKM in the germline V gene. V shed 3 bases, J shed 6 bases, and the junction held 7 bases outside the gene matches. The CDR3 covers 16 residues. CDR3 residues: CASSLLAGGLFNEQFF. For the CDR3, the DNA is TGTGCCAGCAGTTTGCTAGCGGGGGGCCTCTTCAATGAGCAGTTCTTC.

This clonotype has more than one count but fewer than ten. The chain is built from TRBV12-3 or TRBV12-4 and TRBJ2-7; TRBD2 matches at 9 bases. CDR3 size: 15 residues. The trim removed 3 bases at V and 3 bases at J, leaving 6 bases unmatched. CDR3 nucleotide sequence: TGTGCCAGCAGTTTGAGCGGGGGGTCTGGCTACGAGCAGTACTTC. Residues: CASSLSGGSGYEQYF.

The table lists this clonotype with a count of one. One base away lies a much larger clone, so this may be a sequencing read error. The CDR3 DNA follows: TGTGCCACCATCCTGACAGGGAACACTGAAGCTTTCTTT. Its protein product is CATILTGNTEAFF. The V call is TRBV2, the J call TRBJ1-1; the D gene is possibly TRBD1 (6 bases). The CDR3 is made up of 13 amino acids. Germline V gene sequence: CDR1 SNHLY, CDR2 FYNNEI. Trimming pared 10 bases from V and 1 base from J, leaving 13 bases between. Variable domain in full (rest from reference TRBV2 and TRBJ1-1): EPEVTQTPSHQVTQMGQEVILRCVPISNHLYFYWYRQILGQKVEFLVSFYNNEISEKSEIFDDQFSVERPDGSNFTLKIRSTKLEDSAMYFCATILTGNTEAFFGQGTRLTVV.

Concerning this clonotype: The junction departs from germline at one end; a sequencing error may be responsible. The CDR3 is CASSLTRAKYGYTF. CDR3 nucleotides: TGTGCCAGTAGTTTGACACGCGCTAAATATGGCTACACCTTC. The chain is built from TRBV19 and TRBJ1-2; no firm D call. Germline V gene sequence: CDR1 LNHDA, CDR2 SQIVND (reference sequence). This CDR3 region has 14 residues. The full variable domain, rest sourced from reference TRBV19 and TRBJ1-2, is DGGITQSPKYLFRKEGQNVTLSCEQNLNHDAMYWYRQDPGQGLRLIYYSQIVNDFQKGDIAEGYSVSREKKESFPLTVTSAQKNPTAFYLCASSLTRAKYGYTFGSGTRLTVV.

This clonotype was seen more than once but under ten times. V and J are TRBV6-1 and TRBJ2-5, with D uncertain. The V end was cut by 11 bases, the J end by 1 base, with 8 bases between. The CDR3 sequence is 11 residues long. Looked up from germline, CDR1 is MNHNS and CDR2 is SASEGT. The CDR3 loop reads CACLVQETQYF. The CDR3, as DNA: TGTGCCTGTCTAGTCCAAGAGACCCAGTACTTC.

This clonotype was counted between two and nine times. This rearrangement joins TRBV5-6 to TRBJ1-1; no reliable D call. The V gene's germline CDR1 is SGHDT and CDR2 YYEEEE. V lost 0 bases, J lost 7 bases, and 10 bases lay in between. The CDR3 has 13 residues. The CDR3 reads CASSLGTLIEAFF. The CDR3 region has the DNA TGTGCCAGCAGCTTGGGCACGCTCATTGAAGCTTTCTTT.

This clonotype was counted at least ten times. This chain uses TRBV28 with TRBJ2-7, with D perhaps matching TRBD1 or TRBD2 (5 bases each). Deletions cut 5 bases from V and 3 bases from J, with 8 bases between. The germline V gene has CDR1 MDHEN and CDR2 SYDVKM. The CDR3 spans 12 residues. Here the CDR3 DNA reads TGTGCCAGCAGTAGAGGGGTCTACGAGCAGTACTTC. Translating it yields CASSRGVYEQYF.

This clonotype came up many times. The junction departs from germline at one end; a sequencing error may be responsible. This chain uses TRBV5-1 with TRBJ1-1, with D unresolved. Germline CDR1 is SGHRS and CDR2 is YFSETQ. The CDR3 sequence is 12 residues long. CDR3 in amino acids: CASGRSNTEAFF. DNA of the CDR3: TGTGCCAGCGGGCGATCAAACACTGAAGCTTTCTTT.

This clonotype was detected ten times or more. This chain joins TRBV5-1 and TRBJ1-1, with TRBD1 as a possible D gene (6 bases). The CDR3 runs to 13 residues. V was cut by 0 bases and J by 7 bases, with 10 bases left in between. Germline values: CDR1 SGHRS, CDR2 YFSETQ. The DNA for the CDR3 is TGCGCCAGCAGCTTGGGGCAGGGGAGTGAAGCTTTCTTT. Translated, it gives CASSLGQGSEAFF.

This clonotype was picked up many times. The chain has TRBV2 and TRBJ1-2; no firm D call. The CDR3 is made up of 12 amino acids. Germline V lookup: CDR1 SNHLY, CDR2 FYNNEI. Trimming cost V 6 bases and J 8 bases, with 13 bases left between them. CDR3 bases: TGTGCCAGCAGAGGTGGAGGGAGAGGCTACACCTTC. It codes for CASRGGGRGYTF.

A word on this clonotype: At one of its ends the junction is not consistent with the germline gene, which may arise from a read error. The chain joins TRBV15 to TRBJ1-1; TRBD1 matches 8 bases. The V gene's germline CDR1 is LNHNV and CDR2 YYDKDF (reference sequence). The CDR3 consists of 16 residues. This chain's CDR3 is CATNRPTGGTNTEAFF. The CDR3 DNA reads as TGTGCCACCAACAGACCTACAGGGGGAACGAACACTGAAGCTTTCTTT.

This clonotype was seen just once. This chain's CDR3 is CASRTVEKYNEQFF. The CDR3 DNA sequence: TGTGCCAGCCGAACGGTGGAGAAATACAATGAGCAGTTCTTC. V usage is TRBV5-4 and J usage is TRBJ2-1; D is ambiguous. V shed 7 bases and J shed 4 bases, with 15 bases lying between them. Looked up from germline, CDR1 is SGHNT and CDR2 is YYREEE (reference sequence). The CDR3 covers 14 residues.